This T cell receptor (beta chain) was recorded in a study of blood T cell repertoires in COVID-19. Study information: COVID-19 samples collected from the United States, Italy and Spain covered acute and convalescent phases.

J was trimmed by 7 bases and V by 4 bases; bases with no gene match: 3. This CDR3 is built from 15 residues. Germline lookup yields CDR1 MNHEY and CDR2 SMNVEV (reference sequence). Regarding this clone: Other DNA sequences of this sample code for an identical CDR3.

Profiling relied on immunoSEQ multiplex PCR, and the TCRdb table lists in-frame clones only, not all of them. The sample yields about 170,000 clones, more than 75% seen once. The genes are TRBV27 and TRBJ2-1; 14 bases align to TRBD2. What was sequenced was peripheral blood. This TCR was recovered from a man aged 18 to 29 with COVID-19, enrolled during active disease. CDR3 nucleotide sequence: TGTGCCAGCAGTTCCCGACTAGCGGGAGGGAATGAGCAGTTCTTC. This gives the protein CASSSRLAGGNEQFF.